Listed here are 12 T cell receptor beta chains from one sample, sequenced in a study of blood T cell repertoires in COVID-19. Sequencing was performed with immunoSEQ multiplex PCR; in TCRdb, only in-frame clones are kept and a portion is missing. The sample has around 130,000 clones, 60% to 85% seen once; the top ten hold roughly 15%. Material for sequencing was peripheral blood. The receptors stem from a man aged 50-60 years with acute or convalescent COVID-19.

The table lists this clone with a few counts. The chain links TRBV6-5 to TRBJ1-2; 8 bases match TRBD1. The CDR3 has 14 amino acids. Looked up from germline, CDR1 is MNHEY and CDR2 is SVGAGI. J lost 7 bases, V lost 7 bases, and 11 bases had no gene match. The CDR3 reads CASTFDRGWSGYTF. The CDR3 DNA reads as TGTGCCAGCACCTTCGACAGGGGTTGGTCTGGCTACACCTTC.

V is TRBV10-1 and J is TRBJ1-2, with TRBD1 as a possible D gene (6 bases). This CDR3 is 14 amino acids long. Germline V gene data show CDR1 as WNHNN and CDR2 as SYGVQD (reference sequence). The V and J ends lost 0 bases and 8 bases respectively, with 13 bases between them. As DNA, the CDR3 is TGCGCCAGCAGTGAGTCGCGAGGGGGGGGAGGCTACACCTTC. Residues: CASSESRGGGGYTF.

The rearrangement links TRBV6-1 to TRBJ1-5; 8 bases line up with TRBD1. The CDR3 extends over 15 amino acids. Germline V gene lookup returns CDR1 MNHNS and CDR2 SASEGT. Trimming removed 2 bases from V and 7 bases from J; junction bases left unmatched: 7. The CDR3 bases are TGTGCCAGCAGTGAATTTGACAGGGGATCACAGCCCCAGCATTTT. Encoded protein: CASSEFDRGSQPQHF.

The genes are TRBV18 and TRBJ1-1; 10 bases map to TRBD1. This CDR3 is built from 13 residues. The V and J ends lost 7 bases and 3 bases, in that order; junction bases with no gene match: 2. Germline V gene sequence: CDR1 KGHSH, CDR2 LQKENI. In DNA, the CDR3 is TGTGCCAGCTGGACAGGGGGAGACACTGAAGCTTTCTTT. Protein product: CASWTGGDTEAFF.

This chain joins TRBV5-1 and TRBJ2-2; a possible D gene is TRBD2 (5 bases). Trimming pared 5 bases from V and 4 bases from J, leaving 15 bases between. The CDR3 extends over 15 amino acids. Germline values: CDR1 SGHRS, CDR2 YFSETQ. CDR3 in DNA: TGCGCCAGCAGACTTCAGGACTTACTCACCGGGGAGCTGTTTTTT. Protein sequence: CASRLQDLLTGELFF.

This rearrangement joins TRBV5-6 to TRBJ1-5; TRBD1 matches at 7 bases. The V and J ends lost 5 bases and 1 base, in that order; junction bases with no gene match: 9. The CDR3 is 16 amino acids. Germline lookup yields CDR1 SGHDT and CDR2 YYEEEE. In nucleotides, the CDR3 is TGTGCCAGCAGTTCGACAGGGTTGGGGAGCAATCAGCCCCAGCATTTT. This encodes CASSSTGLGSNQPQHF.

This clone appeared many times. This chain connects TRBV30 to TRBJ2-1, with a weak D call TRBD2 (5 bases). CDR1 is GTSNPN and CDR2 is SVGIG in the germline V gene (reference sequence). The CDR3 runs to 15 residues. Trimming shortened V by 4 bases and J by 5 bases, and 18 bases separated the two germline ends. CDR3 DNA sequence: TGTGCCTGGACCCATCCCCTAGGACTTAACAATGAGCAGTTCTTC. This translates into CAWTHPLGLNNEQFF.

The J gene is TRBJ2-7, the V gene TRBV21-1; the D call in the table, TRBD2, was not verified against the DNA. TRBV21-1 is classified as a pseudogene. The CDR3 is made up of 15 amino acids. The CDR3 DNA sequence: TGTGCCAGCAGCAAAGCGGGCGGGGCTTACTACGAGCAGTACGTC. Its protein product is CASSKAGGAYYEQYV.

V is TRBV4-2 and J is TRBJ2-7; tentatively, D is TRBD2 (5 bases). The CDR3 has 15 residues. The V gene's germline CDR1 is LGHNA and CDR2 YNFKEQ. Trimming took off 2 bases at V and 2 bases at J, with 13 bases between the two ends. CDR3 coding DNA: TGTGCCAGCAGCCAATCGGACGGGAATCCCTACGAGCAGTACTTC. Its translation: CASSQSDGNPYEQYF.

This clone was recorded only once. The CDR3 loop reads CASSVYGTDYGYTF. The CDR3 nucleotides are TGTGCCAGCAGTGTTTATGGGACAGACTATGGCTACACCTTC. The chain carries TRBV2 and TRBJ1-2; TRBD1 matches at 7 bases. Germline loops: CDR1 SNHLY, CDR2 FYNNEI. The junction had 5 bases not matched to a gene; V was cut back by 4 bases and J by 3 bases. The CDR3 is 14 residues long.

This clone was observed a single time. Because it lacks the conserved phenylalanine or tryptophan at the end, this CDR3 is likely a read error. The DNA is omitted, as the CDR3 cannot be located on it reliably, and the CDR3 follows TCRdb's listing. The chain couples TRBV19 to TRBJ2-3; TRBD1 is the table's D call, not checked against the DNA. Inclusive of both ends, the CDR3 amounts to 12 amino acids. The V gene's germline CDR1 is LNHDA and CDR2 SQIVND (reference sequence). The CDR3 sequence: CASSSTGGTLEY.

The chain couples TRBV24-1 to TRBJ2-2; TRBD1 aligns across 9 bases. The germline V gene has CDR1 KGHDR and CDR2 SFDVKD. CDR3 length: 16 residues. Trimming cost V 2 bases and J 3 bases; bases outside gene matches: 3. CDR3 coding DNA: TGTGCCACCAGTGATTCCGGGACAGGGTACACCGGGGAGCTGTTTTTT. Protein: CATSDSGTGYTGELFF.